The 32 T cell receptor beta chains below come from one sample, sequenced in a study of CXCR3-negative and CXCR3-positive naive CD8 T cells. The TRB cDNA libraries were prepared by 5' RACE with UMI labels. After re-calling the 5' RACE reads, TCRdb lists one entry per CDR3 protein, DNA absent. The sample table sets out around 81,000 distinct CDR3 sequences. The source material was naive CXCR3- CD8+ T cells from blood. Specified subset: CD45RO-CCR7+CD27+CD95- naive CD8+ T cells lacking CXCR3 (TNR3-). The receptors derive from a human donor in good health. Some clones in this sample may be carry-over from other donors' samples.

The chain carries TRBV5-1 and TRBJ2-7. The germline gives CDR1 SGHRS, CDR2 YFSETQ. The CDR3 is 11 amino acids. The CDR3 spells CASSNFYEQNF.

V gene TRBV28 combines with J gene TRBJ2-1; without DNA, the TCRdb call of TRBD1 cannot be checked. There are 14 residues in the CDR3. Germline values: CDR1 MDHEN, CDR2 SYDVKM. The CDR3 region is CASKLPGNYNEQFF. Together with reference TRBV28 and TRBJ2-1, the CDR3 gives the full variable domain: DVKVTQSSRYLVKRTGEKVFLECVQDMDHENMFWYRQDPGLGLRLIYFSYDVKMKEKGDIPEGYSVSREKKERFSLILESASTNQTSMYLCASKLPGNYNEQFFGPGTRLTVL.

V gene TRBV5-6 combines with J gene TRBJ1-5. This CDR3 is built from 14 residues. The germline gives CDR1 SGHDT, CDR2 YYEEEE. This CDR3 reads CASSFTWESQPQHF.

V is TRBV6-6 and J is TRBJ1-3; the TCRdb call, TRBD1, lacks DNA for checking. This CDR3 contains 16 residues. Germline V gene lookup returns CDR1 MNHNY and CDR2 SVGAGI (reference sequence). The CDR3 spells CASSYRTGPSGNTIYF.

This chain links TRBV5-1 with TRBJ2-3; TCRdb's assignment of TRBD1 cannot be checked, as there is no DNA. CDR3 size: 15 residues. Germline V gene sequence: CDR1 SGHRS, CDR2 YFSETQ. CDR3 sequence: CASSPGFSPTDTQYF.

This rearrangement joins TRBV6-2 or TRBV6-3 to TRBJ2-5; TCRdb proposes TRBD1, but this gene call is untestable without DNA. The CDR3 loop spans 15 amino acids. Germline V gene lookup returns CDR1 MNHEY and CDR2 SVGEGT. CDR3 sequence: CASSPGARDQETQYF.

This sequence joins TRBV19 and TRBJ2-5; TCRdb indicates TRBD1, and absent DNA this call remains unverified. In germline, CDR1 is LNHDA, CDR2 SQIVND (reference sequence). The CDR3 is 14 residues long. CDR3 loop: CASSIYGGRETQYF. Supplemented by reference TRBV19 and TRBJ2-5, the full variable domain reads DGGITQSPKYLFRKEGQNVTLSCEQNLNHDAMYWYRQDPGQGLRLIYYSQIVNDFQKGDIAEGYSVSREKKESFPLTVTSAQKNPTAFYLCASSIYGGRETQYFGPGTRLLVL.

This chain uses TRBV29-1 with TRBJ2-2. The germline gives CDR1 SQVTM, CDR2 ANQGSEA. The CDR3 is made up of 12 amino acids. The CDR3 region is CSVGDGTGELFF.

This chain uses TRBV27 with TRBJ1-2. Germline assignment: CDR1 MNHEY and CDR2 SMNVEV (reference sequence). The CDR3 is 15 amino acids. CDR3 in amino acids: CASSVTRGWGYGYTF.

The rearrangement uses TRBV29-1 and TRBJ1-2. Germline V CDR1 and CDR2: SQVTM, ANQGSEA. The CDR3 is 12 residues long. CDR3 sequence: CSVDEVGYGYTF.

The rearrangement joins TRBV6-2 or TRBV6-3 to TRBJ2-2; TCRdb reports TRBD1, a call that lacks DNA to check it against. The CDR3 length is 17 residues. CDR1 and CDR2 from the germline V gene are MNHEY and SVGEGT. The CDR3 here is CASSYMGARFDTGELFF.

The rearrangement links TRBV11-1 to TRBJ1-1. CDR1 is SGHAT and CDR2 is FQDESV in the germline V gene (reference sequence). This CDR3 region has 14 residues. The CDR3 reads CASSLEQGNTEAFF.

The chain combines TRBV4-3 with TRBJ1-6. The germline V gene has CDR1 LGHNA and CDR2 YSLEER. The CDR3 loop spans 19 amino acids. This CDR3 reads CASSQVAAGSSSYNSPLHF.

The chain uses TRBV15 and TRBJ2-1; the D call of TRBD2 rests on TCRdb alone, since no DNA is present to check it. There are 16 residues in the CDR3. CDR1 is LNHNV and CDR2 is YYDKDF in the germline V gene (reference sequence). The CDR3 reads CATSRDGTSGADEQFF.

The chain recombines TRBV29-1 with TRBJ2-3; no DNA is available, so the TRBD1 call from TCRdb remains unchecked. This CDR3 is built from 12 residues. The germline gives CDR1 SQVTM, CDR2 ANQGSEA. The CDR3 sequence is CSGEGDTDTQYF.

The CDR3 region is CASSLATGTQETQYF. The chain has TRBV7-9 and TRBJ2-5; TCRdb's D gene call, TRBD1, goes unchecked for lack of DNA. The CDR3 length is 15 residues. CDR1 SEHNR and CDR2 FQNEAQ come from the germline V gene (reference sequence).

The chain uses TRBV9 and TRBJ1-1; there is no DNA to check the TCRdb D call of TRBD1. The CDR3 is made up of 14 amino acids. CDR1 and CDR2 from the germline V gene are SGDLS and YYNGEE. This chain's CDR3 is CASSVGGGSTEAFF.

This chain links TRBV7-9 with TRBJ2-4; TCRdb outputs TRBD1, but without DNA this stays unchecked. This CDR3 region has 12 residues. Per the germline V gene, CDR1 is SEHNR and CDR2 is FQNEAQ (reference sequence). The CDR3: CASRGGRDIQYF.

This chain links TRBV29-1 with TRBJ2-1; with no DNA, the TCRdb D assignment of TRBD1 cannot be verified. Germline CDR1 is SQVTM and CDR2 is ANQGSEA. The CDR3 contains 15 residues. The CDR3 loop is CSVEGQGASYNEQFF.

The chain is built from TRBV29-1 and TRBJ2-5; TCRdb's assignment of TRBD1 cannot be checked, as there is no DNA. CDR1 is SQVTM, CDR2 ANQGSEA, per germline. This CDR3 region has 14 residues. The CDR3 loop is CSVEDRDRQETQYF. Full variable domain (rest looked up from reference TRBV29-1 and TRBJ2-5): SAVISQKPSRDICQRGTSLTIQCQVDSQVTMMFWYRQQPGQSLTLIATANQGSEATYESGFVIDKFPISRPNLTFSTLTVSNMSPEDSSIYLCSVEDRDRQETQYFGPGTRLLVL.

The rearrangement links TRBV6-6 to TRBJ2-7; TCRdb selects TRBD1, and the lack of DNA leaves this call unchecked. Germline CDR1 reads MNHNY; CDR2 reads SVGAGI (reference sequence). This CDR3 spans 14 amino acids. The CDR3: CASSSGQGLGEQYF.

The J gene is TRBJ2-1, the V gene TRBV20-1; TCRdb outputs TRBD1, but without DNA this stays unchecked. Germline CDR1 reads DFQATT; CDR2 reads SNEGSKA (reference sequence). CDR3 length equals 15 residues. CDR3 amino acids: CSARDLAGGQNEQFF.

The chain joins TRBV7-7 to TRBJ2-7; checking the TCRdb D call of TRBD1 is not possible without DNA. The CDR3 has 15 residues. The germline V gene encodes CDR1 SSHAT and CDR2 FNYEAQ (reference sequence). The CDR3 sequence: CASSLGRGASYEQYF.

CDR3 sequence: CSATDRVTYEQYF. The rearrangement links TRBV20-1 to TRBJ2-7; TCRdb selects TRBD1, and the lack of DNA leaves this call unchecked. Germline V gene data show CDR1 as DFQATT and CDR2 as SNEGSKA (reference sequence). The CDR3 is 13 residues long.

V and J are TRBV6-1 and TRBJ2-7; checking the TCRdb D call of TRBD1 is not possible without DNA. Germline lookup yields CDR1 MNHNS and CDR2 SASEGT. The CDR3 has 14 residues. CDR3 loop: CASTVYPGRYEQYF.

The chain uses TRBV29-1 and TRBJ1-2; absent DNA, TCRdb's TRBD1 call cannot be checked. From germline, CDR1 is SQVTM and CDR2 ANQGSEA. CDR3 length: 14 residues. CDR3 in amino acids: CSVESQGGGYGYTF.

V and J are TRBV12-3 or TRBV12-4 and TRBJ1-4; the TRBD1 assignment by TCRdb is unverifiable without DNA. The CDR3 has 13 residues. The CDR3: CASSPYLSEKLFF.

The genes are TRBV4-1 and TRBJ1-5. CDR3 length equals 15 residues. Germline V gene data show CDR1 as MGHRA and CDR2 as YSYEKL. The CDR3 here is CASSQRTIGNQPQHF.

The chain employs TRBV3-1 and TRBJ2-2; TCRdb designates TRBD2, a call that cannot be tested without DNA. Germline V CDR1 and CDR2: LGHDT, YNNKEL (reference sequence). This CDR3 has 15 amino acids. CDR3: CASSQVHPPTGELFF.

This rearrangement joins TRBV5-1 to TRBJ2-7; TCRdb picks TRBD2, but there is no DNA to check that call. This CDR3 spans 15 amino acids. The germline CDR1 and CDR2 sequences are SGHRS and YFSETQ. CDR3 in amino acids: CASSLPPPTGSEQYF. Combining the CDR3 with reference TRBV5-1 and TRBJ2-7 gives the whole variable domain KAGVTQTPRYLIKTRGQQVTLSCSPISGHRSVSWYQQTPGQGLQFLFEYFSETQRNKGNFPGRFSGRQFSNSRSEMNVSTLELGDSALYLCASSLPPPTGSEQYFGPGTRLTVT.

This rearrangement joins TRBV15 to TRBJ2-1; TCRdb names TRBD1, which stays unverified in the absence of DNA. This CDR3 contains 16 residues. The germline gives CDR1 LNHNV, CDR2 YYDKDF (reference sequence). CDR3: CATSGPQGTGDNEQFF.

The rearrangement joins TRBV6-5 to TRBJ1-3; TCRdb selects TRBD1, and the lack of DNA leaves this call unchecked. The CDR3 contains 15 residues. From germline, CDR1 is MNHEY and CDR2 SVGAGI. This CDR3 is CASSYSRDTWDTIYF.